This TCR beta chain stems from a study of blood T cells in healthy people across ages. Study-wide results and caveats: Whereas aged donors had fewer naive CD4+ cells, long-lived donors had more of them and higher diversity.

Using a J-beta primer mix together with a sample-barcoded 5' primer, a second PCR was run for roughly 7 to 12 cycles. MiXCR, run by TCRdb on the 5' RACE reads, gives a single entry per CDR3 protein. This table holds 700,000 to 1,000,000 distinct CDR3 sequences, under 55% found once. Per the germline V gene, CDR1 is WSHSY and CDR2 is SAAADI. V lost 6 bases and J lost 6; bases outside the gene matches: 9. The CDR3 is 15 residues long. Donors each provided about 10 milliliters of peripheral blood. In the case of this clonotype: Its antigen is as yet unknown.

Sequenced sample: blood. The chain links TRBV10-2 to TRBJ2-3; 10 nucleotides match TRBD2. This TCR derives from a man aged 60 to 75 in good health. CDR3 sequence reads: CASRPTSGARDTQYF. CDR3 nucleotide sequence: TGCGCCAGCAGACCTACTAGCGGGGCCCGGGATACGCAGTATTTT.